This T cell receptor beta chain was captured by sequencing in a study of regulatory T cells in long-lasting Graves disease (dated by TCRdb to about 2021). Some background on the complete study: Antithyroid drugs had been taken for less than 3 months by newly diagnosed Graves' disease patients. A total of around 35 samples underwent TCR sequencing: around 13 from persistent and approximately 20 from newly diagnosed Graves' disease patients. The study was registered as a clinical trial and conducted in China. Peripheral blood TCR sequencing and RNA sequencing compared persistent Graves' disease patients with newly diagnosed Graves' disease patients.

Library preparation used multiplex PCR. Sequencing used an Illumina HiSeq 4000. TCR beta libraries were built with iRepertoire HTBI primers and Arm-PCR amplification of CDR3 regions. PCR products were gel purified before sequencing. In the authors' own workflow: Gene usage analysis of CDR3 amino acid clonotypes relied on the roughly 60 TRBV and over 13 TRBJ segments identified across samples. COPE and FqMerger were used to merge the filtered high-quality paired reads into contigs. Contigs were aligned with BLAST to IMGT TRBV, TRBD and TRBJ reference genes, and CDR3 was defined per IMGT. Any clonotype with a frequency above 0.1% was classified as a highly expanded clone. Shannon entropy was used to measure repertoire diversity, and the Gini coefficient was used to measure V-J evenness. A clonotype found in more than one individual was treated as public. TCRdb ran its own pipeline on the public reads, namely fastp trimming at Q25 and MiXCR clone calling, and kept in-frame beta chains. CDR3 protein duplicates are merged, each entry listing the most common genes and DNA. For this entry, the V and J calls and clone size follow TCRdb and not the study's own pipeline. For this sample the table gives 500,000 or so distinct CDR3 sequences, of which around 15% were detected only once. The ten largest clones capture 20% to 25% of the sample.

What the work shows at the level of the full study, not this receptor alone: Peripheral blood alone was examined, since thyroid tissue, which constituted the primary lesion, could not be accessed. Lower TCR Shannon entropy and fewer highly expanded clones were observed in persistent Graves' disease patients than in newly diagnosed patients, which suggested clonal expansion. Only the TCR beta chain was sequenced and analyzed. Persistent patients shared more public clonotypes among themselves (roughly 2,700) than newly diagnosed patients did (more than 950). The small sample size was acknowledged by the authors as a limitation that may reduce accuracy.

Comments on this clonotype: The antigen this receptor binds is unknown. No base-level quality is on record; no much larger clone is a single base apart.

The time point label, as the study defines it: newly diagnosed GD, antithyroid drugs for less than 3 months. RNA was extracted from PBMCs in TRIzol for both TCR sequencing and RNA sequencing. Graves' disease was diagnosed according to American Thyroid Association guidelines. Patients were recruited from an endocrinology department in Xi'an, China. Each patient gave approximately 9 milliliters of peripheral blood, collected in an EDTA anticoagulant tube. Ficoll Paque Plus density gradient separation was used to isolate PBMCs, and no further T cell sorting was done. An Agilent 2100 Bioanalyzer and agarose gel were used to check RNA quality, and a NanoDrop 2000 was used to measure RNA concentration. These data also formed part of another study, on T cells in Graves' hyperthyroidism and ophthalmopathy. As noted in the second study: Stable Graves' hyperthyroidism was defined as the absence of progression to ophthalmopathy over 18 months of follow-up. Hyperthyroidism patients were newly diagnosed, with disease duration under 2 months, and aged 18 to 65 years. Exclusion was applied to patients with uncontrolled infections, other autoimmune diseases, pregnancy or lactation. Diagnoses were established on the basis of clinical symptoms, serum thyroxine and TRAb, thyroid ultrasound, and orbital computed tomography. The first round of RT-PCR for the TCR CDR3 was performed with the HTBI primer set and the Qiagen OneStep RT-PCR kit. Most expanded thyroid clonotypes (frequency above 0.001) were also detected in blood, suggesting blood repertoires may reflect thyroid immune responses. A model built on a 13 V-J signature distinguished ophthalmopathy from stable hyperthyroidism, reaching over 85% sensitivity and about 81% specificity in cross-validation and 80%/75% in testing. During validation, the model predicted progression to ophthalmopathy a median of approximately 6 months ahead of onset, with around 71% sensitivity and 72.22% specificity. A discovery cohort of roughly 100 patients, approximately 45 with Graves' ophthalmopathy and approximately 57 with stable Graves' hyperthyroidism, was used to find distinguishing TCR V-J signatures. Whether ophthalmopathy could be predicted prospectively was tested in an independent validation cohort made up of under 20 hyperthyroidism patients plus 17 patients who later progressed to ophthalmopathy. The 100 discovery patients were randomly split 7:3 into training and test sets. Thyroid tissue and blood T-cell repertoires from six Graves' hyperthyroidism patients were also compared in the study. After sampling, hyperthyroidism patients received methimazole starting at 30 mg daily, and ophthalmopathy patients received high-dose intravenous methylprednisolone. The libraries were constructed in a second round of multiplex PCR and then size-selected and purified. Paired-end sequencing of the libraries was performed with 100 bp reads on an Illumina HiSeq2000. SOAPnuke was used to process the raw data, throwing out any read that contained adapters or uncalled bases, had a mean Phred below 15, or lacked an exact constant-primer or identifier match. COPE v1.2.5 was used to merge high-quality paired reads, and clonotypes were defined as unique nucleotide sequences. MiTCR v1.1 was used to align clonotypes to the IMGT TRBV, TRBD and TRBJ reference segments. Only V-J combinations with frequency above 0.0001, covering 98% to 99.2% of repertoires, were analysed. A TCS score was defined as the ratio of F50 (clonal expansion) to E x V (chaos), with BLOSUM62-based TCRdist applied between CDR3 peptides within each V-J. Welch's t-statistics and random forest reduced fewer than 600 V-J features to roughly 13, which were used in a naive Bayes classifier (R e1071). Sample size was not statistically predetermined, and investigators were not blinded to group allocation. The paper reports TCR Vbeta CDR3 sequencing of over 120 peripheral blood samples: under 45 ophthalmopathy, over 70 hyperthyroidism and around 17 progressor patients.

Material: peripheral blood mononuclear cells (PBMCs), obtained at new diagnosis, from a patient treated with antithyroid drugs. This TCR was recovered from a middle-aged woman with Graves disease. Donor details come from another sample of the same person, matched by shared clones.

The CDR3 has the sequence CASSQLLRGTAMGYTF. The base sequence is TGCGCCAGCAGCCAACTCCTACGGGGGACAGCTATGGGCTACACCTTC. This receptor chain uses TRBV4-1 and TRBJ1-2; 7 central nucleotides agree with TRBD1. After removal of 2 bases from V and 8 bases from J, the junction retains 14 bases not matched to a gene. The CDR3, from cysteine to phenylalanine, totals 16 residues. This entry keeps only the CDR3 DNA: 48 bases, framed from base 1. CDR1 and CDR2, looked up from the germline V gene, are MGHRA and YSYEKL.